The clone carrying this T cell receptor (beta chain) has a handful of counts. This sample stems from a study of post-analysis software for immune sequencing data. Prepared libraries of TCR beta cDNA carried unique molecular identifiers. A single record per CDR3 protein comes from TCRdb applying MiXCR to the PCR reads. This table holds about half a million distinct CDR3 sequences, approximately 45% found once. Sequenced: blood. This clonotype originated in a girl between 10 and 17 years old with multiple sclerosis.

The CDR3 DNA reads as TGTGCCATCAGCAGGACTAGCGCCACCTACAATGAGCAGTTCTTC. This encodes CAISRTSATYNEQFF. V is TRBV10-3 and J is TRBJ2-1; 9 bases line up with TRBD2. This CDR3 comprises 15 residues. V lost 6 bases to trimming and J lost 2 bases; unmatched junction nucleotides: 5. CDR1 is ENHRY and CDR2 is SYGVKD in the germline V gene.